A selection of T cell receptor beta chains follows, all from one sample in a study of T cells in Graves' hyperthyroidism and ophthalmopathy. TCRdb reprocessed the multiplex PCR reads via MiXCR and lists one record per CDR3 protein. This table has more than 45,000 distinct CDR3 sequences, just under 50% appearing once. The sample was blood. The receptors were sampled from a woman in her thirties with Graves' ophthalmopathy. Both conserved end residues are part of each CDR3. Fields, in order: J gene, V gene, D gene, clone size, CDR3 protein, CDR3 DNA. D genes are given only for firm matches. The size entry is marked missing in some rows and otherwise reads once, few, many or a size class.

TRBJ1-2 TRBV2 . many CASSEIHRVTNYGYTF TGTGCCAGCAGTGAAATACACAGAGTTACTAACTATGGCTACACCTTC
TRBJ2-5 TRBV28 . once CASFNPLKGGETQYF TGTGCCAGCTTCAACCCCTTAAAGGGGGGGGAGACCCAGTACTTC
TRBJ2-1 TRBV5-5 . . CASSLPRAGDEQFF TGTGCCAGCAGCTTGCCCAGAGCCGGGGATGAGCAGTTCTTT
TRBJ2-2 TRBV10-1 TRBD2 . CTSSEVRSGEMFF TGCACCAGCAGTGAGGTGCGGAGCGGGGAGATGTTTTTT
TRBJ2-1 TRBV29-1 TRBD2 . CSTGLASNEQFF TGCAGCACAGGACTAGCGTCCAATGAGCAGTTCTTC
TRBJ2-7 TRBV13 TRBD2 many CASSLEGVGLAGDEQYF TGTGCCAGCAGCTTAGAGGGGGTAGGACTAGCGGGAGACGAGCAGTACTTC
TRBJ1-3 TRBV9 TRBD1 few CASRGTGGDTIYF TGTGCCAGCAGAGGGACAGGGGGAGACACCATATATTTT
TRBJ1-1 TRBV13 . medium-sized CASTIEGENTEAFF TGTGCCAGCACTATAGAGGGGGAAAACACTGAAGCTTTCTTT
TRBJ1-3 TRBV5-1 . many CASSEGTPQAGNTIYF TGCGCCAGCAGCGAGGGGACACCGCAGGCTGGAAACACCATATATTTT
TRBJ2-7 TRBV20-1 . . CSAPMRSYEQYF TGCAGTGCCCCCATGAGGAGCTACGAGCAGTACTTC
TRBJ1-4 TRBV5-1 . many CASSTGATNEKLFF TGCGCCAGCTCGACAGGTGCAACTAATGAAAAACTGTTTTTT
TRBJ1-1 TRBV9 TRBD1 . CASSVNRGEAFF TGTGCCAGCAGCGTTAACAGGGGTGAAGCTTTCTTT
TRBJ2-1 TRBV29-1 . . CSGTKEGYIEQFF TGCAGCGGGACAAAAGAGGGATACATTGAGCAGTTCTTC
TRBJ1-4 TRBV6-1 . many CASSERQESTNEKLFF TGTGCCAGCAGTGAAAGGCAGGAGTCAACTAATGAAAAACTGTTTTTT
TRBJ1-6 TRBV7-2 . . CASSPSGGGSPLHF TGTGCCAGCAGCCCCTCGGGCGGCGGGTCACCCCTCCACTTT
TRBJ2-3 TRBV27 . . CASSLVASTTGDTQYF TGTGCCAGCAGTTTGGTTGCCTCCACCACCGGGGATACGCAGTATTTT
TRBJ2-2 TRBV10-3 TRBD2 . CASRGWMLAGTEVSGELFF TGTGCCAGCAGGGGGTGGATGCTAGCGGGAACCGAAGTGTCCGGGGAGCTGTTTTTT
TRBJ1-6 TRBV29-1 . once CSVQEGGMDSPLHF TGCAGCGTTCAAGAAGGGGGGATGGATTCACCCCTCCACTTT
TRBJ1-6 TRBV24-1 . . CATSEREGNSPLHF TGTGCCACCAGTGAGCGGGAGGGCAATTCACCCCTCCACTTT
TRBJ2-3 TRBV19 . many CASSPTRSTDTQYF TGTGCCAGTAGTCCGACTAGAAGCACAGATACGCAGTATTTT
TRBJ2-1 TRBV10-3 . . CAITRREDNEQFF TGTGCCATCACTCGGAGGGAGGACAATGAGCAGTTCTTC
TRBJ2-3 TRBV2 TRBD2 . CASMASGRAYTSTDTQYF TGTGCCAGCATGGCTAGCGGAAGGGCGTATACTAGCACAGATACGCAGTATTTT
TRBJ1-1 TRBV15 . many CATSGALGVQVDTEAFF TGTGCCACCAGCGGGGCACTAGGGGTCCAAGTGGACACTGAAGCTTTCTTT
TRBJ2-1 TRBV12-3/TRBV12-4 TRBD1 once CASSYAGQGANEQFF TGTGCCAGCAGTTACGCAGGACAGGGGGCCAATGAGCAGTTCTTC
TRBJ1-5 TRBV20-1 . . CSATKGGSNQPQHF TGCAGTGCTACCAAGGGGGGTAGCAATCAGCCCCAGCATTTT
TRBJ2-3 TRBV6-1 TRBD2 many CASSVPSGYTDTQYF TGTGCCAGCAGTGTCCCTAGCGGGTACACAGATACGCAGTATTTT
TRBJ2-3 TRBV28 . many CASGTQTDTQYF TGTGCCAGCGGGACCCAAACAGATACGCAGTATTTT
TRBJ2-1 TRBV5-1 . . CASSGRYEQQFF TGCGCCAGTTCTGGACGATACGAGCAGCAGTTCTTC
TRBJ2-2 TRBV15 . . CATSRAYGANTGELFF TGTGCCACCAGCAGAGCGTACGGGGCGAACACCGGGGAGCTGTTTTTT
TRBJ2-2 TRBV10-3 . . CAAAGSDNELFF TGTGCCGCCGCGGGATCCGACAATGAGCTGTTTTTT
TRBJ2-7 TRBV7-3 . . CASSPPGGNTGELYF TGTGCCAGCAGCCCCCCGGGGGGCAACACCGGGGAGCTGTACTTC
TRBJ2-7 TRBV28 TRBD2 many CASSPARSGMDEQYF TGTGCCAGCAGCCCTGCCCGTAGCGGGATGGACGAGCAGTACTTC
TRBJ2-1 TRBV7-2 TRBD2 many CASSFPGLAGNF TGTGCCAGCAGCTTCCCCGGACTAGCGGGAAACTTC
TRBJ1-1 TRBV18 . . CASSPPMNTEAFF TGTGCCAGCTCACCACCCATGAACACTGAAGCTTTCTTT
TRBJ2-1 TRBV7-3 TRBD1 few CASSSKGQGNEQFF TGTGCCAGCAGCTCCAAGGGACAGGGCAATGAGCAGTTCTTC
TRBJ1-1 TRBV29-1 . many CSVEDEGGWTEAFF TGCAGCGTTGAAGATGAGGGCGGGTGGACTGAAGCTTTCTTT
TRBJ1-5 TRBV20-1 . . CSAKTSGHSDNQPQHF TGCAGTGCCAAGACTAGCGGGCACAGTGACAATCAGCCCCAGCATTTT
TRBJ2-5 TRBV11-3 . many CASSQGLGGGETQYF TGTGCCAGCAGCCAAGGGTTAGGGGGGGGAGAGACCCAGTACTTC
TRBJ1-2 TRBV28 TRBD1 . CASSQPGGGYGYTF TGTGCCAGCAGCCAGCCAGGGGGCGGCTATGGCTACACCTTC
TRBJ2-7 TRBV9 . many CASSVAWGIGYEQYF TGTGCCAGCAGCGTAGCTTGGGGGATTGGTTACGAGCAGTACTTC
TRBJ1-4 TRBV15 TRBD1 once CATSTGTGGYNEKLFF TGTGCCACCAGCACCGGGACAGGGGGGTATAATGAAAAACTGTTTTTT
TRBJ1-2 TRBV29-1 . . CSVGDGSGWGYTF TGCAGCGTTGGAGACGGGTCAGGTTGGGGCTACACCTTC
TRBJ1-1 TRBV7-2 . . CASSFSWGAEAFF TGTGCCAGCAGCTTTTCGTGGGGGGCTGAAGCTTTCTTT
TRBJ2-7 TRBV5-8 TRBD2 many CASSLRPREAYEQYF TGTGCCAGCAGCTTAAGGCCCCGGGAGGCCTACGAGCAGTACTTC
TRBJ2-5 TRBV4-1 . many CASSQLCPRETQYF TGCGCCAGCAGCCAACTGTGCCCGCGGGAGACCCAGTACTTC
TRBJ2-5 TRBV19 . many CASSIGGKGPQETQYF TGTGCCAGTAGTATAGGGGGAAAGGGCCCCCAAGAGACCCAGTACTTC
TRBJ1-5 TRBV7-9 . . CASSFDRGNQPQHF TGTGCCAGCAGCTTCGACAGAGGCAATCAGCCCCAGCATTTT
TRBJ1-1 TRBV12-3/TRBV12-4 . once CASSFRRWYTEAFF TGTGCCAGCAGTTTCCGACGGTGGTACACTGAAGCTTTCTTT
TRBJ1-1 TRBV4-2 . once CASSHDTGGGEAFF TGTGCCAGCAGCCACGATACCGGGGGTGGTGAAGCTTTCTTT
TRBJ1-2 TRBV19 TRBD1 . CASSELTGINYGYTF TGTGCCAGTAGTGAGCTGACAGGGATTAATTATGGCTACACCTTC
TRBJ1-5 TRBV20-1 . . CSAKFGDQPLDF TGCAGTGCTAAATTTGGAGATCAGCCCCTGGATTTT
TRBJ1-1 TRBV5-6 . once CASSSGPTNEAFF TGTGCCAGCAGTTCGGGACCGACCAATGAAGCTTTCTTT
TRBJ2-1 TRBV19 TRBD2 many CASSSREGEQFF TGTGCCAGTAGTTCGCGGGAGGGTGAGCAGTTCTTC
TRBJ1-2 TRBV18 TRBD1 . CASSPPGQANYGYTF TGTGCCAGCTCACCACCAGGACAGGCTAACTATGGCTACACCTTC
TRBJ1-5 TRBV12-3/TRBV12-4 . once CASTRTGTVSQPQHF TGTGCCAGCACTCGCACCGGGACGGTAAGTCAGCCCCAGCATTTT
TRBJ1-2 TRBV6-1 TRBD1 many CASRVGQGSPHYGYTF TGTGCCAGCAGAGTAGGACAGGGGAGCCCTCACTATGGCTACACCTTC
TRBJ2-1 TRBV2 . . CASNLGGTDTQFF TGTGCCAGCAATCTTGGAGGGACAGATACGCAGTTCTTC
TRBJ2-3 TRBV6-5 TRBD2 many CASSINLAGGADTQYF TGTGCCAGCAGTATCAATCTAGCGGGAGGGGCAGATACGCAGTATTTT
TRBJ2-7 TRBV6-5 . . CASRAQGDEQYF TGTGCCAGCAGAGCCCAGGGAGACGAGCAGTACTTC